This T cell receptor (beta chain) was obtained from a study of post-analysis software for immune sequencing data. In the study overall: Recorded subtypes: relapsing-remitting, secondary progressive, progressive-relapsing; some patients unannotated.

As regards this clonotype: Its antigen is unknown.

V dropped 3 bases and J dropped 10; count of bases not matched to a gene: 4. Looked up from germline, CDR1 is SGHDT and CDR2 is YYEEEE. The length of the CDR3 is 13 residues. The TCR beta cDNA libraries contained unique molecular identifiers. MiXCR was run by TCRdb on the PCR reads, yielding one entry per CDR3 protein. This sample yields a few hundred thousand distinct CDR3 sequences, of which about a third are seen a single time; over 10% belongs to the top ten. Study observations and caveats: In patients, five TRBV segments were more frequent than in controls, with TRBV5-6, TRBV5-1 and TRBV20-1 among them. Strong co-clustering by F measure was seen for same-batch samples. Multiple sclerosis patients showed significantly lower normalized Chao1 diversity than controls did.

Sequencing used blood. V gene TRBV5-6 combines with J gene TRBJ2-4; TRBD1 matches 10 bases. The sequence was collected from a girl between 5 and 17 years old with multiple sclerosis. The CDR3 sequence is CASSWGTGDIQYF. In DNA form, the CDR3 reads TGTGCCAGCAGCTGGGGGACAGGGGATATTCAGTACTTC.